This TCR beta chain appears in the sequencing data of a study of OX40 agonist ivuxolimab in advanced cancers. Background on the whole study: Ivuxolimab was a fully human IgG2 agonistic monoclonal antibody targeting the costimulatory receptor OX40 (CD134). Peripheral TCRbeta sequencing was intended to test whether TCR sequence diversity was altered and clonal T-cell expansion was caused by ivuxolimab. Prior anti-PD-1, anti-PD-L1 or anti-CTLA-4 therapy was permitted, and checkpoint inhibitors had been received by about 36% of dose-escalation patients. In the dose-escalation cohort, approximately 82% of patients were male, and the mean age was around 65 years with a range of roughly 20 to 85. The paper covers the monotherapy dose-escalation part of the phase I ivuxolimab trial, which included N of about 56 patients. Intravenous ivuxolimab was administered to patients every 2 weeks at six dose levels: 0.01, 0.1, 0.3, 1.5, 3 and 10 mg/kg. Partial responses occurred in three dose-escalation patients: two with cutaneous melanoma and one with hepatocellular carcinoma. Of the roughly 51 dose-escalation patients, hepatocellular carcinoma was present in about 20, melanoma in roughly 15, renal cell carcinoma in 9 and head and neck cancer in 9. Overall results and qualifications from the work: On average, CD8+ T cells showed more expanded clones than CD4+ T cells after ivuxolimab. Which antigens the clonally expanded peripheral T cells were specific for was not determined. In partial responders in the 0.1-3.0 mg/kg groups, normalized peripheral clonal expansion was found to be among the lowest, especially among CD8+ T cells. Low levels of normalized T-cell clonal expansion were also seen in some nonresponding patients. At doses from 0.1 to 3.0 mg/kg, clonal expansion was seen in both CD4+ and CD8+ blood T cells between baseline and week 6.

For sequencing of the TCRbeta CDR3 region, genomic DNA was extracted from the sorted cells. The immunoSEQ Assay was used for sequencing of TCRbeta CDR3 regions. The immuneACCESS repertoire file appears here via TCRdb, limited to in-frame rearrangements. These files lack a portion of the clones; in checked studies, under half of the deficit traces to unresolved V genes, and the cause of the others is not known. This sample is represented by 60,000 to 100,000 clones; roughly 92% of them were singletons. Approximately 10% of the sample belongs to the ten largest clones. As to this clone: Its specific antigen is unknown. Base-call qualities are not available, and no considerably larger clone is one nucleotide away.

CDR1 LNHDA and CDR2 SQIVND are derived from the germline V gene (reference sequence). V is cut back by 10 bases and J by 2 bases, with 9 bases in the junction unmatched. The CDR3 has 16 amino acids, counting the end cysteine and phenylalanine. The sequence is cut down to CDR3 DNA, 48 bases in frame from base 1. The trial excluded patients who had a history of autoimmune disease or who were on systemic immunosuppression. In every dose cohort, peripheral blood was drawn for TCR sequencing at baseline, cycle 4 day 1, and cycle 7 day 1. Samples were obtained from an open-label, multicenter, first-in-human phase I dose-escalation trial of ivuxolimab. Adults with locally advanced or metastatic melanoma, renal cell, hepatocellular, or head and neck squamous cell carcinoma were enrolled in the trial. Before TCR sequencing, CD4+ and CD8+ T cells were separately sorted from peripheral blood.

The sequence derives from an adult with an advanced solid tumor such as melanoma, head and neck, liver or kidney cancer. The chain is assembled from TRBV19 and TRBJ1-6, and 9 junctional nucleotides match TRBD1. The specimen comprised CD4+ or CD8+ T cells sorted from blood, sampled in a trial of the OX40 agonist ivuxolimab. The DNA sequence is as follows: TGTGCCACCTCAACAGGGGGCAGAACCTATAATTCACCCCTCCACTTT. Its translation reads: CATSTGGRTYNSPLHF.